This T cell receptor (beta chain) comes out of a study of blood T cell repertoires in COVID-19. The study recruited people aged roughly 18 to 100 years across some 23 US areas. The table came from immunoSEQ multiplex PCR; TCRdb's copy has only in-frame clones and leaves some out. The profile shows 310,000 or so clones, 87% of them singletons. Germline-derived CDR1 and CDR2 are SGDLS and YYNGEE. This CDR3 is 13 amino acids long. The V end lost 7 bases, the J end lost 1 base, and 11 bases lay between the germline ends. The TCR comes from a young woman who had recovered from COVID-19. Input material: PBMCs or T cells enriched from blood (not recorded which). The chain is built from TRBV9 and TRBJ1-1, with D unresolved. CDR3 sequence (DNA): TGTGCCAGCGGAACTTGGGCGAACACTGAAGCTTTCTTT. This gives the protein CASGTWANTEAFF. Full variable domain (missing parts from reference TRBV9 and TRBJ1-1): DSGVTQTPKHLITATGQRVTLRCSPRSGDLSVYWYQQSLDQGLQFLIQYYNGEERAKGNILERFSAQQFPDLHSELNLSSLELGDSALYFCASGTWANTEAFFGQGTRLTVV.